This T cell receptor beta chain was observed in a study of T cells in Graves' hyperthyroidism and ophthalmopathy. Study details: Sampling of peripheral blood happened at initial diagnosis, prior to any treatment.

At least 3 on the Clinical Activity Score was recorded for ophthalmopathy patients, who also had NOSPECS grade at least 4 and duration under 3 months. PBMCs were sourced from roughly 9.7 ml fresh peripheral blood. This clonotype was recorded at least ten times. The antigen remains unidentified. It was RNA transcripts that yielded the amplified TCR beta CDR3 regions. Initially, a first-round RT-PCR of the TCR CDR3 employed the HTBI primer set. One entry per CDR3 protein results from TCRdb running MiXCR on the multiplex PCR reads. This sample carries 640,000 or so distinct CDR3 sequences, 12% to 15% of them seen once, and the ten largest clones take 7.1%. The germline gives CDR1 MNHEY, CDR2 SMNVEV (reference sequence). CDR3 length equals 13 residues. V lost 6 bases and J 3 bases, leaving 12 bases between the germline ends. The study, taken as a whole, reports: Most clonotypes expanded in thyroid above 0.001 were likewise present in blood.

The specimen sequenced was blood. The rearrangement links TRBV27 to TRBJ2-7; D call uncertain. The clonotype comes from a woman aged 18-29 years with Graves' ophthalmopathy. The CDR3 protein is CASSRDLGYEQYF. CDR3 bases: TGTGCCAGCAGCCGCGACTTGGGCTACGAGCAGTACTTC.